The clone carrying this T cell receptor beta chain was counted only a few times. Individual cDNA molecules carried attached unique molecular identifiers. One entry per CDR3 protein results from TCRdb running MiXCR on the 5' RACE reads. Among about 60,000 distinct CDR3 sequences, 14% to 15% were seen once, and the ten largest hold over 8%. This entry is derived from a study of early T cells in non-severe SARS-CoV-2 infection. Study as a whole: Sequencing of unsorted whole blood was done on bulk RNA, leaving chains unpaired.

The CDR3 is 11 residues long. V lost 2 bases and J lost 6, with 2 bases in between. This receptor was obtained from an adult who was a healthcare worker with PCR-confirmed SARS-CoV-2 infection or an uninfected control (not recorded which). The chain couples TRBV12-3 or TRBV12-4 to TRBJ2-1; the D is unclear. The sample in question was whole blood, obtained at baseline. The CDR3, as DNA: TGTGCCAGCAGTTTACTCAATGAGCAGTTCTTC. Translated: CASSLLNEQFF.